The next 15 T cell receptor beta chains were all read from a single sample in a study of post-analysis software for immune sequencing data. General study results and limits: TRBV5-6, TRBV5-1 and TRBV20-1 belonged to a set of about five TRBV segments that were more frequent in patients than controls.

Which antigens these TCRs recognize remains unknown. Unique molecular identifiers had been added to the TCR beta cDNA libraries. Each CDR3 protein gets one entry after TCRdb re-called the PCR reads with MiXCR. The sample shows about 460,000 distinct CDR3 sequences, under 55% of them seen only once. The sequenced sample was blood. These receptors originate from a girl under 18 with multiple sclerosis.

This clonotype occurred a few times. This sequence joins TRBV28 and TRBJ2-1; 10 bases map to TRBD2. This CDR3 has 17 residues. Germline CDR1 reads MDHEN; CDR2 reads SYDVKM. J was trimmed by 8 bases and V by 5 bases; bases with no gene match: 15. DNA for the CDR3: TGTGCCAGCAGTCTTGAAGCTAGCGGGAGAAGGGGAGATGAGCAGTTCTTC. It specifies CASSLEASGRRGDEQFF.

This clonotype appeared once. Sequence at one end of the junction differs from germline and may be a read error. The chain has TRBV15 and TRBJ1-1; D not certain. The CDR3 has 12 residues. Germline loops: CDR1 LNHNV, CDR2 YYDKDF (reference sequence). The CDR3 spells CATSSPNTEASF. The CDR3 coding sequence is TGTGCCACCAGCAGCCCAAACACTGAAGCTTCCTTT.

This sequence joins TRBV7-2 and TRBJ1-5; D is unclear. Germline CDR1 reads SGHTA; CDR2 reads FQGNSA. The CDR3 spans 14 residues. Deletions cut 4 bases from V and 4 bases from J, with 11 bases between. The CDR3: CASSSRRGNQPQHF. For the CDR3, the DNA is TGTGCCAGCAGCTCCAGACGGGGAAATCAGCCCCAGCATTTT.

J is TRBJ2-5 and V is TRBV28; TRBD1 aligns across 7 bases. The CDR3 covers 14 residues. Per the germline V gene, CDR1 is MDHEN and CDR2 is SYDVKM. V was clipped by 6 bases and J by 5 bases; unmatched bases: 9. This CDR3 reads CASRPEDRVETQYF. The CDR3 coding sequence is TGTGCCAGCAGACCGGAAGACAGGGTGGAGACCCAGTACTTC.

The CDR3 bases are TGCAGCGAAAAGGGGGAGGGCTACAATGAGCAGTTCTTC. The encoded protein is CSEKGEGYNEQFF. The J gene is TRBJ2-1, the V gene TRBV29-1; possibly TRBD2 for D (7 bases). Germline loops: CDR1 SQVTM, CDR2 ANQGSEA. The CDR3 contains 13 residues. Trimming cost V 7 bases and J 3 bases, with 13 bases left between them.

This clonotype occurred a few times. The rearrangement joins TRBV2 to TRBJ2-3, with D perhaps matching TRBD1 (6 bases). Germline CDR1 is SNHLY and CDR2 is FYNNEI. This CDR3 has 17 residues. Trimming removed 4 bases from V and 2 bases from J, with 19 bases in between. CDR3 region: CASSAWGWGPLTDTQYF. The CDR3 DNA reads TGTGCCAGCAGTGCATGGGGGTGGGGGCCCCTCACAGATACGCAGTATTTT.

This clonotype came up once. The chain recombines TRBV20-1 with TRBJ2-7; 8 nucleotides agree with TRBD2. The CDR3 consists of 13 residues. Germline CDR1 and CDR2: DFQATT and SNEGSKA (reference sequence). J lost 6 bases, V lost 5 bases, and 9 bases had no gene match. CDR3 in DNA: TGCAGTGCTGGAAAAGCGGGAGCCGCCGAGCAGTACTTC. Translated: CSAGKAGAAEQYF.

The CDR3 nucleotides are TGCGCCAGCAGCCGCGACGGGAGCCTCGGTTACGAGCAGTACTTC. The encoded protein is CASSRDGSLGYEQYF. The chain carries TRBV4-1 and TRBJ2-5, with D possibly TRBD2 on 6 matching bases. Matching the DNA end better, TRBJ2-7 makes the J call doubtful. The CDR3 totals 15 residues. CDR1 and CDR2 (germline): MGHRA, YSYEKL.

This clonotype occurred a few times. The chain joins TRBV29-1 to TRBJ2-1, with D possibly called TRBD1 or TRBD2 (5 bases each). Germline CDR1 and CDR2: SQVTM and ANQGSEA. Deletions cut 7 bases from V and 6 bases from J, with 13 bases between. This CDR3 has 12 amino acids. The CDR3 is CSEGELSNEQFF. The CDR3 nucleotides are TGCAGCGAAGGGGAGTTAAGCAATGAGCAGTTCTTC.

The table lists this clonotype with a count of one. The rearrangement uses TRBV15 and TRBJ2-7; TRBD1 matches 10 bases. Trimming took 0 bases from V and 6 from J; bases not matched to a gene: 5. Looked up from germline, CDR1 is LNHNV and CDR2 is YYDKDF (reference sequence). The CDR3 spans 15 residues. CDR3 nucleotide sequence: TGTGCCACCAGCAGAGACCGGGACAGGGGTTCCGAGCAGTACTTC. Translating it yields CATSRDRDRGSEQYF. The variable domain in full, completed from reference TRBV15 and TRBJ2-7, reads DAMVIQNPRYQVTQFGKPVTLSCSQTLNHNVMYWYQQKSSQAPKLLFHYYDKDFNNEADTPDNFQSRRPNTSFCFLDIRSPGLGDTAMYLCATSRDRDRGSEQYFGPGTRLTVT.

In this sample, this clonotype turned up a few times. The chain has TRBV5-1 and TRBJ2-1, with D possibly being TRBD1 or TRBD2 (6 bases each). V lost 3 bases, J lost 8 bases, and 21 bases lay in between. This CDR3 is built from 16 residues. Germline V gene sequence: CDR1 SGHRS, CDR2 YFSETQ. CDR3 nucleotides: TGCGCCAGCAGCTGGGGGGCGCAGGTCCTGTTCGATGAGCAGTTCTTC. It translates to CASSWGAQVLFDEQFF.

The chain links TRBV20-1 to TRBJ2-5, with 10 bases fitting TRBD1. The J call is doubtful: the DNA matches TRBJ2-7 better. The CDR3 length is 12 residues. The V gene's germline CDR1 is DFQATT and CDR2 SNEGSKA (reference sequence). DNA of the CDR3: TGCAGTGCCTGGGACAGGGGAGACGAGCAGTACTTC. Amino acid sequence: CSAWDRGDEQYF.

CDR3 sequence: CSVVRDAGANVLTF. As DNA, the CDR3 is TGCAGCGTTGTAAGAGACGCTGGGGCCAACGTCCTGACTTTC. This sequence joins TRBV29-1 and TRBJ2-6; no reliable D call. Germline CDR1 is SQVTM and CDR2 is ANQGSEA. This CDR3 is built from 14 residues. Trimming left V 4 bases short and J 2 bases short, with 9 bases between.

There are a few counts of this clonotype. This chain joins TRBV7-2 and TRBJ2-3; 12 nucleotides line up with TRBD2. Germline CDR1 SGHTA, CDR2 FQGNSA. Trimming at V came to 2 bases and at J to 4 bases, leaving 1 base not matched to a gene. The CDR3 sequence is 15 residues long. The CDR3 nucleotides read TGTGCCAGCAGCTTATCTAGCGGGAGGGCAGATACGCAGTATTTT. Protein: CASSLSSGRADTQYF.

The chain couples TRBV7-2 to TRBJ2-3; tentative D call: TRBD2 (5 bases). The CDR3 loop spans 16 amino acids. V was shortened by 6 bases and J by 0 bases, with 16 bases between the two germline ends. Germline V gene lookup returns CDR1 SGHTA and CDR2 FQGNSA. The CDR3 region is CASRPGRGRSTDTQYF. CDR3 sequence (DNA): TGTGCCAGCAGACCTGGACGGGGTCGAAGCACAGATACGCAGTATTTT. The complete variable domain, with remaining parts taken from reference TRBV7-2 and TRBJ2-3, reads GAGVSQSPSNKVTEKGKDVELRCDPISGHTALYWYRQSLGQGLEFLIYFQGNSAPDKSGLPSDRFSAERTGGSVSTLTIQRTQQEDSAVYLCASRPGRGRSTDTQYFGPGTRLTVL.